This TCR beta chain originates from a study of OX40 agonist ivuxolimab in advanced cancers. Study-level background: The study gave patients intravenous ivuxolimab at 0.01 to 10 mg/kg every 2 weeks.

TCRdb's table, derived via immunoSEQ multiplex PCR, lists solely in-frame clones and lacks some. The repertoire holds around 67,000 clones, with 70% to 90% as singletons. Broader study findings: In the 0.1-3.0 mg/kg groups, partial responders showed among the lowest expansion. CD8+ T cells (on average) carried more expanded clones than CD4+ T cells. At 0.1 to 3.0 mg/kg and by week 6, CD4+ and CD8+ T cells in the blood had expanded clonally.

This clone showed up just a few times. Its antigen is not identified. Sequencing was performed on CD4+ or CD8+ T cells sorted from blood, taken in a trial of the OX40 agonist ivuxolimab. The receptor comes from an adult with an advanced solid tumor such as melanoma, head and neck, liver or kidney cancer.

Written as DNA, the CDR3 is TGTGCCAGCAGTTGGGAGGGGGCTAACTATGGCTACACCTTC. Translating gives CASSWEGANYGYTF. The rearrangement joins TRBV6-5 to TRBJ1-2, with D possibly TRBD1 on 6 matching bases. Germline V gene sequence: CDR1 MNHEY, CDR2 SVGAGI. This CDR3 is 14 amino acids long. Trimming took 4 bases from V and 0 from J, leaving 9 bases between them.